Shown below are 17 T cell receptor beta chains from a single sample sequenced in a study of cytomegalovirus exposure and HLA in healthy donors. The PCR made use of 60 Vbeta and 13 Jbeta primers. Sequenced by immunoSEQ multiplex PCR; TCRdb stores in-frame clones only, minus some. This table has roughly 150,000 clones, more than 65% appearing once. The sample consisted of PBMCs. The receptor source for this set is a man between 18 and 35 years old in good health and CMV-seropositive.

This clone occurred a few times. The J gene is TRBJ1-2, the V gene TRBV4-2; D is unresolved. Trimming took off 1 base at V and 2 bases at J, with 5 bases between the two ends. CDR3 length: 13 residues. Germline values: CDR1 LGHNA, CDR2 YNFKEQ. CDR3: CASSQGGNYGYTF. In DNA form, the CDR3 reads TGTGCCAGCAGCCAAGGCGGAAACTATGGCTACACCTTC.

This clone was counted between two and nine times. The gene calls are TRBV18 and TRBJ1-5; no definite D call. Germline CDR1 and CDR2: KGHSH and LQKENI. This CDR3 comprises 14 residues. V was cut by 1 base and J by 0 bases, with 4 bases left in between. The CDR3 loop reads CASSPLGSNQPQHF. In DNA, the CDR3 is TGTGCCAGCTCACCACTCGGTAGCAATCAGCCCCAGCATTTT.

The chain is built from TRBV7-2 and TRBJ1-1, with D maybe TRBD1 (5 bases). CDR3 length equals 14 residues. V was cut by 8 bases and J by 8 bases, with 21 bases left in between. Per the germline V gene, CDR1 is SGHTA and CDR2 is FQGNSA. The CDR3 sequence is CASSAGAGLIEAFF. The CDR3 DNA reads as TGTGCCAGCTCAGCCGGGGCGGGACTGATAGAAGCTTTCTTT.

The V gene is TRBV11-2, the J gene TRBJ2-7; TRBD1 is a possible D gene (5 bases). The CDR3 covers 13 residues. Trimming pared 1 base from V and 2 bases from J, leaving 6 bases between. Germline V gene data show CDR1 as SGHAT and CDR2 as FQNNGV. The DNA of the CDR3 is TGTGCCAGCAGCTTAGTAGGGGCCTACGAGCAGTACGTC. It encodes CASSLVGAYEQYV.

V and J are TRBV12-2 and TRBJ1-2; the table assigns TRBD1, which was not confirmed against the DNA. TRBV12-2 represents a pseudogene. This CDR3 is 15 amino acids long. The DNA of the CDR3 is TGTGCAAGTCGCTCTCGCAATGACAGGTCTTATGGCTACACCTTC. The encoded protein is CASRSRNDRSYGYTF.

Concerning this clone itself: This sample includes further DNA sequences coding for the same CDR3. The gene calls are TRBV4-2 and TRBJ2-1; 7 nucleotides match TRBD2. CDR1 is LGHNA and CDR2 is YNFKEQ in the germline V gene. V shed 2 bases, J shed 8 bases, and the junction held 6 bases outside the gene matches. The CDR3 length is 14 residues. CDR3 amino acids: CASSQRLALDEQFF. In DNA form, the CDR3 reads TGTGCCAGCAGCCAACGACTAGCCTTGGATGAGCAGTTCTTC.

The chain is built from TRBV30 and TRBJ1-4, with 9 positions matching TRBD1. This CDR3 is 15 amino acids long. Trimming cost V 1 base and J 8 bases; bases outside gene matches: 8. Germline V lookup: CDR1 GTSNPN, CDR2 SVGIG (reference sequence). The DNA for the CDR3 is TGTGCCTGGAGTGGACACAGGGGGCGAGTAGAAAAACTGTTTTTT. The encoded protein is CAWSGHRGRVEKLFF. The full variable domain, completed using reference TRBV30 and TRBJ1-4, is SQTIHQWPATLVQPVGSPLSLECTVEGTSNPNLYWYRQAAGRGLQLLFYSVGIGQISSEVPQNLSASRPQDRQFILSSKKLLLSDSGFYLCAWSGHRGRVEKLFFGSGTQLSVL.

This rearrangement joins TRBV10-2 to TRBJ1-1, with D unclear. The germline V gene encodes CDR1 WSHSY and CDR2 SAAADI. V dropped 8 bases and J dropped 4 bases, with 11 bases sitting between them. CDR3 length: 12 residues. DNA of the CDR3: TGCGCCAGCGGTGGAGGGATCACTGAAGCTTTCTTT. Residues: CASGGGITEAFF.

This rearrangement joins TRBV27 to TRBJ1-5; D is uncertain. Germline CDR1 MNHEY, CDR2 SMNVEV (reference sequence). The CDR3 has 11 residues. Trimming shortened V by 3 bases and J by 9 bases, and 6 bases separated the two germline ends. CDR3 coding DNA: TGTGCCAGCAGTTTTCCGTGGCCCCAGCATTTT. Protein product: CASSFPWPQHF.

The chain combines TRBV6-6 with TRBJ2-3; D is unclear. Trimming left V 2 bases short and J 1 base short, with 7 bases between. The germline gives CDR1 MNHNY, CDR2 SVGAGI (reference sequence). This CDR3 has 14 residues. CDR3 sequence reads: CASSYGPGTDTQYF. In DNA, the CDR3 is TGTGCCAGCAGTTACGGGCCGGGCACAGATACGCAGTATTTT.

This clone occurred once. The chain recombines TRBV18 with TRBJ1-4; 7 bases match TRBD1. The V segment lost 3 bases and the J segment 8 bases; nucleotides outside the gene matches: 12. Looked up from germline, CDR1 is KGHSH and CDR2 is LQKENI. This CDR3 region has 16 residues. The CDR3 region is CASSPQSPTGREKLFF. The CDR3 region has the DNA TGTGCCAGCTCACCCCAATCCCCGACAGGGAGGGAAAAACTGTTTTTT.

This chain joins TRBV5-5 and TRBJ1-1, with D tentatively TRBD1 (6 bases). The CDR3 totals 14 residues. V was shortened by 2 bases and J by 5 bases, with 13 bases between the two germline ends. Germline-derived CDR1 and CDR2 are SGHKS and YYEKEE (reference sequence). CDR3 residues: CASSFPAGVTEAFF. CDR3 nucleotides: TGTGCCAGCAGCTTCCCCGCAGGGGTGACTGAAGCTTTCTTT.

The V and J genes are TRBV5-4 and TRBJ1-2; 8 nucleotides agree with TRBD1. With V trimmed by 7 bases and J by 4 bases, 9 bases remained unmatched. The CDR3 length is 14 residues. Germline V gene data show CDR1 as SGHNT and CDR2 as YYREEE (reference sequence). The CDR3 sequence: CASSPADRAYGYTF. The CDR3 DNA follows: TGTGCCAGCTCCCCGGCGGACAGGGCCTATGGCTACACCTTC.

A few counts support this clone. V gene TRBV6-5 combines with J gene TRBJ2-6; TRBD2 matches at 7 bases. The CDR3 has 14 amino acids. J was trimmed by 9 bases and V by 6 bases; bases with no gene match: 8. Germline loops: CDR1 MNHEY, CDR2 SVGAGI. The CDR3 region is CASRTAGTINVLTF. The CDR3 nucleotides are TGTGCCAGCAGGACCGCAGGGACTATCAACGTCCTGACTTTC.

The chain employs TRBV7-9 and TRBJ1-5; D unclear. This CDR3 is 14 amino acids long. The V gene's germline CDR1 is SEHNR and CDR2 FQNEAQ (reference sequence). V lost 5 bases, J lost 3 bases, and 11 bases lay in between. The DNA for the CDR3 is TGTGCCAGCAGCCTGACGGGGAACAATCAGCCCCAGCATTTT. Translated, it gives CASSLTGNNQPQHF.

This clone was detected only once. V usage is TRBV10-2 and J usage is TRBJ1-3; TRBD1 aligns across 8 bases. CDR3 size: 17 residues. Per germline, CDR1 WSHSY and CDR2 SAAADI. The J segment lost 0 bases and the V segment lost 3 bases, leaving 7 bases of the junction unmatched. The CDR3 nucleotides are TGCGCCAGCAGTGACCGACAGGGGAGATCCTCTGGAAACACCATATATTTT. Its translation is CASSDRQGRSSGNTIYF.

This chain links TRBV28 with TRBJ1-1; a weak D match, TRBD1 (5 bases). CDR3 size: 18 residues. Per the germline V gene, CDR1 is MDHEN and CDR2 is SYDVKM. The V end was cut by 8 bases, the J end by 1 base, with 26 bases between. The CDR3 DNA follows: TGTGCCAGCCTACGTATAGGCGACTGGGGCCCGTCGAACACTGAAGCTTTCTTT. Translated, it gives CASLRIGDWGPSNTEAFF.